This TCR beta chain was recovered during a study of blood T cell repertoires in COVID-19. Across the study: From T cells, B-cell-depleted T cells, or PBMCs came the material, which was cDNA or gDNA.

Here immunoSEQ multiplex PCR was the method, and the copy in TCRdb shows in-frame clones only, minus some. The sample lists under 400,000 clones, 88% occurring once. Individuals in the exposed group had encountered a COVID-19 case within 2 weeks preceding study entry. Germline trimming cut 5 bases from V and 5 bases from J; bases unmatched to any gene: 5. The CDR3 sequence is 13 residues long. Germline V gives CDR1 MNHEY, CDR2 SVGAGI. The sequence was obtained from a woman in her thirties who had been exposed to COVID-19. The chain couples TRBV6-5 to TRBJ1-1; 7 bases map to TRBD1. Source material: PBMCs or T cells enriched from blood (not recorded which). In nucleotides, the CDR3 is TGTGCCAGCAGTACAGGGGAGGCGACTGAAGCTTTCTTT. Amino acids: CASSTGEATEAFF.